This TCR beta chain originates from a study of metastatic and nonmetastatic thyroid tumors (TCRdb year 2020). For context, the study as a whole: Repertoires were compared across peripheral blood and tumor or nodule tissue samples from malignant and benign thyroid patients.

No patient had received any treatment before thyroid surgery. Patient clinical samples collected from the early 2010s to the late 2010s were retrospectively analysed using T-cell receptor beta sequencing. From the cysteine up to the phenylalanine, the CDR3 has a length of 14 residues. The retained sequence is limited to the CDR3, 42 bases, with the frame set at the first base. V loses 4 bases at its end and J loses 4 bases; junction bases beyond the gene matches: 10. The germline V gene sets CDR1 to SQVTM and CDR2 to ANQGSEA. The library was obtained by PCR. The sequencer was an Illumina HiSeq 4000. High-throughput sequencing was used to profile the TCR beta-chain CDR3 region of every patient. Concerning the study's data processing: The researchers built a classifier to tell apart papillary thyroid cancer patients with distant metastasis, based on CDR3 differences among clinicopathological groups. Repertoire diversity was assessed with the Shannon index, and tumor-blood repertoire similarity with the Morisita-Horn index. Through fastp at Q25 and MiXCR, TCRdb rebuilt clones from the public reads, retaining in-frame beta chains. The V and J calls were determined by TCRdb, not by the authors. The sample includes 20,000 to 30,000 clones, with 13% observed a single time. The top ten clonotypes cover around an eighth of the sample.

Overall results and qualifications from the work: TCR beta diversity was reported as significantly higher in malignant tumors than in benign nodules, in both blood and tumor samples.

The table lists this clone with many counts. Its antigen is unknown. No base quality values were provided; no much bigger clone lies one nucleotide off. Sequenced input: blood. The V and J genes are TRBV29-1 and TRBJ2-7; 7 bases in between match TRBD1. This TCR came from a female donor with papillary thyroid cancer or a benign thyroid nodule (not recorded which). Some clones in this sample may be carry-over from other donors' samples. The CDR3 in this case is CSVGGQGDVYEQYF. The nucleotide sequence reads TGCAGCGTTGGTGGGCAGGGGGATGTGTACGAGCAGTACTTC.